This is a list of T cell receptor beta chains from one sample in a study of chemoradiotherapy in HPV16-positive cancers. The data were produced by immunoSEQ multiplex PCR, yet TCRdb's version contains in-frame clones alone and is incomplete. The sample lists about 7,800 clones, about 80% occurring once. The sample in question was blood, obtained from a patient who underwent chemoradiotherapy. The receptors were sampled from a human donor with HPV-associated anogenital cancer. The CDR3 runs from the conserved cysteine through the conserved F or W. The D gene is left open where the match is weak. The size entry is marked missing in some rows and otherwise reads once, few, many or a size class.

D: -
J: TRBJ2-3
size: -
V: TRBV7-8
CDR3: CASSLTLGNTDTQYF
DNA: TGTGCCAGCAGCCTCACATTGGGTAACACAGATACGCAGTATTTT

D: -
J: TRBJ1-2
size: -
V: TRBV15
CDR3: CATSDGFSTRGYTF
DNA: TGTGCCACCAGCGACGGGTTTTCGACTCGAGGCTACACCTTC

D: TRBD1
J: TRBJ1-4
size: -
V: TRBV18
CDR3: CASSTGTGGEKLFF
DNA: TGTGCCAGCTCAACGGGGACAGGGGGTGAAAAACTGTTTTTT

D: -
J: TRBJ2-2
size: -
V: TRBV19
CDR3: CASSPNPGATGELFF
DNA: TGTGCCAGTAGCCCTAACCCGGGGGCGACCGGGGAGCTGTTTTTT

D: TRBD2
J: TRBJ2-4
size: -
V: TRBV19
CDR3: CASSISRGAGANIQYF
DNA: TGTGCCAGTAGTATATCGCGGGGGGCCGGGGCAAACATTCAGTACTTC

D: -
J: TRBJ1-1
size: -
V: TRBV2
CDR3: CASSGAGFWNTEAFF
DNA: TGTGCCAGCAGTGGCGCGGGATTTTGGAATACTGAAGCTTTCTTT

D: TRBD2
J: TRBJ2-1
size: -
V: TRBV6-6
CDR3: CASSPSSGGTNEQFF
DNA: TGTGCCAGCAGCCCTTCTAGCGGGGGAACAAATGAGCAGTTCTTC

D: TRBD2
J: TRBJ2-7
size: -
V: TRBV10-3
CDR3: CAISGSGTSGAHEQYF
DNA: TGTGCCATCAGTGGATCCGGGACTAGCGGGGCCCACGAGCAGTACTTC

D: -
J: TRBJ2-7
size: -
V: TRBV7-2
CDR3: CASSLAIRVGRSPYEQYF
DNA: TGTGCCAGCAGCTTAGCAATAAGAGTAGGCAGGAGTCCGTACGAGCAGTACTTC

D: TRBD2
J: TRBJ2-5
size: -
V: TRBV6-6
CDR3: CASSYSSGGPETQYF
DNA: TGTGCCAGCAGTTACTCTAGCGGGGGGCCAGAGACCCAGTACTTC

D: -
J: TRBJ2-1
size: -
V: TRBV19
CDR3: CASSIRYNEQFF
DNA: TGTGCCAGTAGTATTCGGTACAATGAGCAGTTCTTC

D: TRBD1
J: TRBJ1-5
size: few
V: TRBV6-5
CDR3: CASSPGQANQPQHF
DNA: TGTGCCAGCAGTCCTGGACAGGCCAATCAGCCCCAGCATTTT

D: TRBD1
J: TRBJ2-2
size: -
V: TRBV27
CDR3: CASRISGTGAIQDTGELFF
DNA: TGTGCCAGCAGGATTTCCGGGACAGGGGCCATTCAGGACACCGGGGAGCTGTTTTTT

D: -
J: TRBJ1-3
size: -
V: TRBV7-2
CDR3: CASSSSLTFSGNTIYF
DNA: TGTGCCAGCAGCTCGAGCCTCACTTTCTCTGGAAACACCATATATTTT

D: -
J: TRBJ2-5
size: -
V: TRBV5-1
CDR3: CASSLPDRMETQYF
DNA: TGCGCCAGCAGCTTACCCGACAGGATGGAGACCCAGTACTTC

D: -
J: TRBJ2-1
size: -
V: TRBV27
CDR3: CASSPRDRTDYNEQFF
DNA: TGTGCCAGCAGTCCCCGGGATAGGACAGATTACAATGAGCAGTTCTTC

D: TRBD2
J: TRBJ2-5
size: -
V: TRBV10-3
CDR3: CAISESLASETQYF
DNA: TGTGCCATCAGTGAGTCACTAGCGAGTGAGACCCAGTACTTC

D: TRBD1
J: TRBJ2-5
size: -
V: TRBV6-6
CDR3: CASLGQGETQYF
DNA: TGTGCCAGCCTAGGACAGGGGGAGACCCAGTACTTC